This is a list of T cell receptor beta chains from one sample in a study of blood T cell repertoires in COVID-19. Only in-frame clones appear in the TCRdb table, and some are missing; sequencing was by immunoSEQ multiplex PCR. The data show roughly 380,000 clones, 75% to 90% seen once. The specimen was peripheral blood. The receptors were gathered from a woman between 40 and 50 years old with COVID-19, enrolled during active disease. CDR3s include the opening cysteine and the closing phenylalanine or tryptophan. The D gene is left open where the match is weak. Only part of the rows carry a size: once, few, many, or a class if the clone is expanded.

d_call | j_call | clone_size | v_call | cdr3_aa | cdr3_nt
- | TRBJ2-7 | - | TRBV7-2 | CASSPPLGSRGASYEQYF | TGTGCCAGCAGCCCACCCCTTGGGTCCCGGGGGGCCTCCTACGAGCAGTACTTC
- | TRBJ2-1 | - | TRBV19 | CASSNSLSSYNEQFF | TGTGCCAGTAGTAATAGCCTGAGCTCCTACAATGAGCAGTTCTTC
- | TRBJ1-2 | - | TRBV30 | CAWVQQGIGGYGYTF | TGTGCCTGGGTACAGCAGGGAATCGGCGGCTATGGCTACACCTTC
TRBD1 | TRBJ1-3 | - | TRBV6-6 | CASSTGTGGSGNTIYF | TGTGCCAGCAGTACCGGGACAGGGGGCTCTGGAAACACCATATATTTT
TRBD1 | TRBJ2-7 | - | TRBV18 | CASSPRRQGGEEQYF | TGTGCCAGCTCACCCCGACGACAGGGGGGAGAAGAGCAGTACTTC
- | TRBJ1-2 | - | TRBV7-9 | CASSLMGALYGYTF | TGTGCCAGCAGCTTAATGGGGGCCCTCTATGGCTACACCTTC
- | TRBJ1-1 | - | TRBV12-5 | CASGLGGNTEAFF | TGTGCTAGTGGTTTAGGGGGGAACACTGAAGCTTTCTTT
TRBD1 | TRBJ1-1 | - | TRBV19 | CASSQTGSGTEAFF | TGTGCCAGTAGTCAGACAGGGAGTGGAACTGAAGCTTTCTTT
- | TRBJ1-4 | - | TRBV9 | CASSPWKGTNEKLFF | TGTGCCAGCAGCCCTTGGAAGGGGACTAATGAAAAACTGTTTTTT
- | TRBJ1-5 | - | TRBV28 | CASTQGSERNQPQHF | TGTGCCAGCACCCAGGGGTCGGAACGGAATCAGCCCCAGCATTTT
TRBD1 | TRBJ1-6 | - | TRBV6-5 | CASRPLTGSNSPLHF | TGTGCCAGCAGGCCTCTGACAGGGTCTAATTCACCCCTCCACTTT
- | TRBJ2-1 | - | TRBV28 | CASSSGLYNEQFF | TGTGCCAGCAGTTCCGGACTTTACAATGAGCAGTTCTTC
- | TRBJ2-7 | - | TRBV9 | CASSLSLGQPNLNYEQYF | TGTGCCAGCAGCCTTTCACTTGGACAGCCCAACCTCAACTACGAGCAGTACTTC
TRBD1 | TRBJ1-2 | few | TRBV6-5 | CASSYSRTGEDGYTF | TGTGCCAGCAGTTACTCGCGGACAGGGGAGGATGGCTACACCTTC
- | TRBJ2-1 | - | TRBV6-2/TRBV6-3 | CASSYPYNEQFF | TGTGCCAGCAGTTACCCGTACAATGAGCAGTTCTTC
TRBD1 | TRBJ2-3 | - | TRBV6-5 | CASSSPGQGFGDTQYF | TGTGCCAGCAGTTCACCGGGACAGGGGTTCGGAGATACGCAGTATTTT
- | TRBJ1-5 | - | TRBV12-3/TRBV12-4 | CASRKQGNQPQHF | TGTGCCAGCAGGAAACAGGGTAACCAGCCCCAGCATTTT
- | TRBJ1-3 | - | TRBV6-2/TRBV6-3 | CASSPDSNSGNTIYF | TGTGCCAGCAGCCCCGACAGCAACTCTGGAAACACCATATATTTT
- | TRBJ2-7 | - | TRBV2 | CASSEGPTGHWSEQYF | TGTGCCAGCAGTGAAGGGCCGACGGGACATTGGAGCGAGCAGTACTTC
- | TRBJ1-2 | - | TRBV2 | CASSEIGPLDYGYTF | TGTGCCAGCAGTGAAATAGGGCCACTAGACTATGGCTACACCTTC
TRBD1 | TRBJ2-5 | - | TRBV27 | CASSLGQGGETQYF | TGTGCCAGCAGCCTGGGACAGGGCGGCGAGACCCAGTACTTC
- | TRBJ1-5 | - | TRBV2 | CASSPLGGAGQPQHF | TGTGCCAGCAGTCCCCTTGGGGGCGCAGGTCAGCCCCAGCATTTT
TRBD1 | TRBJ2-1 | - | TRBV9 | CASSVEQGAYNEQFF | TGTGCCAGCAGCGTAGAACAGGGGGCCTACAATGAGCAGTTCTTC
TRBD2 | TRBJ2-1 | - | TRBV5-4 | CASSLEGLNEQFF | TGTGCCAGCAGCTTGGAGGGACTAAATGAGCAGTTCTTC
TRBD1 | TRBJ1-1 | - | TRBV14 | CASSQDQGTGAEAFF | TGTGCCAGCAGCCAAGATCAGGGGACAGGGGCAGAAGCTTTCTTT
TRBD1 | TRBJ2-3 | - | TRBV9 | CASSQKSGTGLADTQYF | TGTGCCAGCAGCCAAAAATCCGGGACAGGGTTGGCAGATACGCAGTATTTT
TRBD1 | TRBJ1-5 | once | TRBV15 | CATSGGTGGRGPQHF | TGTGCCACCAGCGGAGGGACAGGGGGACGTGGGCCCCAGCATTTT
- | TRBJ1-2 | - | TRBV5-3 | CARSLAPSRGYGYTF | TGTGCCAGAAGCTTGGCCCCATCTAGAGGGTATGGCTACACCTTC
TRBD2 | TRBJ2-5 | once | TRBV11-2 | CASSPGGSETQYF | TGTGCCAGCAGCCCGGGGGGATCGGAGACCCAGTACTTC
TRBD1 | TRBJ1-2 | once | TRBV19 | CASSSPGTGISYGYTF | TGTGCCAGTAGCTCCCCCGGGACAGGCATTTCCTATGGCTACACCTTC
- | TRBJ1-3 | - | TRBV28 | CASLLGGGDGNTIYF | TGTGCCAGCCTGCTAGGGGGGGGTGATGGAAACACCATATATTTT
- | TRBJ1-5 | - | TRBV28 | CASSSDSLNQPQHF | TGTGCCAGCAGTTCCGACTCCCTCAATCAGCCCCAGCATTTT
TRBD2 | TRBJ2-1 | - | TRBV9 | CASSVFGLAGYNEQFF | TGTGCCAGCAGCGTATTTGGACTAGCGGGGTACAATGAGCAGTTCTTC
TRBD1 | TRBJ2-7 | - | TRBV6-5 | CASRRQGAYEQYF | TGTGCCAGCAGGAGACAGGGGGCCTACGAGCAGTACTTC
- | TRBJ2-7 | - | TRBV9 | CASSVAGGEGAEQYF | TGTGCCAGCAGCGTAGCGGGGGGCGAGGGCGCCGAGCAGTACTTC
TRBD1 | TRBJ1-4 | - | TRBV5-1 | CASSPGGSATNEKLFF | TGCGCCAGCAGCCCAGGGGGGAGTGCAACTAATGAAAAACTGTTTTTT
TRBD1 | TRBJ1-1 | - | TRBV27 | CASSSNRGSLGTEAFF | TGTGCCAGCAGTTCTAACAGGGGGTCTCTCGGCACTGAAGCTTTCTTT
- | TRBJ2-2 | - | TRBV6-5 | CASSYRGGTGELFF | TGTGCCAGCAGTTACAGGGGAGGAACCGGGGAGCTGTTTTTT
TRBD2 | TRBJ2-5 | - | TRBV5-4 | CASSWGLAEYQETQYF | TGTGCCAGCAGCTGGGGACTAGCGGAGTACCAAGAGACCCAGTACTTC
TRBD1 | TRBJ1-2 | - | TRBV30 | CAWAPWTGRDGYTF | TGTGCCTGGGCTCCATGGACAGGGAGGGATGGCTACACCTTC
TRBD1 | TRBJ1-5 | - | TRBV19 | CASSIPTGGALNF | TGTGCCAGTAGTATCCCGACAGGGGGCGCGTTGAATTTT
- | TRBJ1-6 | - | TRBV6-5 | CASSFGGTYNSPLHF | TGTGCCAGCAGTTTCGGCGGGACCTATAATTCACCCCTCCACTTT
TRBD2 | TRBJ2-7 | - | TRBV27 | CASSSLTSGAQSYEQYF | TGTGCCAGCAGTTCGCTTACTAGCGGGGCACAGTCCTACGAGCAGTACTTC
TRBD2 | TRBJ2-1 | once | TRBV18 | CASSPLRGGLDEQFF | TGTGCCAGCTCACCTCTCCGCGGGGGGCTAGATGAGCAGTTCTTC
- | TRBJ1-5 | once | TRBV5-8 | CASSLTVLYGNQPQHF | TGTGCCAGCAGCTTGACGGTGCTATATGGCAATCAGCCCCAGCATTTT
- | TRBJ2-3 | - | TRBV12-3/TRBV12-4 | CASSQGGTDTQYF | TGTGCCAGCAGCCAGGGGGGAACAGATACGCAGTATTTT
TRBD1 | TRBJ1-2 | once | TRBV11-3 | CASSLGTGLGYTF | TGTGCCAGCAGCTTAGGGACAGGGCTTGGCTACACCTTC
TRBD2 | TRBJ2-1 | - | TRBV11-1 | CASSWGLAGDNEQFF | TGTGCCAGCAGCTGGGGACTAGCGGGAGACAATGAGCAGTTCTTC
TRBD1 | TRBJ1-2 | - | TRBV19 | CASSIAPTGARNGYTF | TGTGCCAGTAGTATCGCCCCCACAGGGGCAAGAAATGGCTACACCTTC
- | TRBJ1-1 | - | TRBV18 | CASSHGGDTEAFF | TGTGCCAGCTCTCACGGGGGGGACACTGAAGCTTTCTTT
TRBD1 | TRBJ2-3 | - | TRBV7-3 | CASSLDRGRTDTQYF | TGTGCCAGCAGCCTAGACAGGGGGCGCACAGATACGCAGTATTTT
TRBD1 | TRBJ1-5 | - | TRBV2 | CASSEQGGEQPQHF | TGTGCCAGCAGTGAACAAGGGGGCGAACAGCCCCAGCATTTT
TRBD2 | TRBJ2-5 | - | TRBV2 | CASRKGLVPETQYF | TGTGCCAGCAGGAAGGGACTAGTACCCGAGACCCAGTACTTC
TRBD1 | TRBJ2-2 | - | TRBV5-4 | CASSPGTGGNGELFF | TGTGCCAGCAGTCCCGGGACAGGGGGCAACGGGGAGCTGTTTTTT
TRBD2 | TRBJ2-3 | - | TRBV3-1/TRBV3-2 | CASSQDTGGRGDTQYF | TGTGCCAGCAGCCAAGACACGGGGGGAAGAGGGGATACGCAGTATTTT
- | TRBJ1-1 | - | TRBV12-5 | CASGVPVNTEAFF | TGTGCTAGTGGTGTCCCCGTGAACACTGAAGCTTTCTTT